The source of this TCR beta chain is a study of early T cells in non-severe SARS-CoV-2 infection. Molecules of cDNA were individually given unique molecular identifiers that were attached to them. A single record per CDR3 protein comes from TCRdb applying MiXCR to the 5' RACE reads. The sample lists fewer than 75,000 distinct CDR3 sequences, 20% to 25% seen once, with about 15% in the top ten. Trimming shortened V by 6 bases and J by 6 bases, and 12 bases separated the two germline ends. The CDR3 length is 14 residues. Germline assignment: CDR1 SNHLY and CDR2 FYNNEI. This clonotype was observed many times.

The chain is built from TRBV2 and TRBJ1-6; D is unresolved. The sequences come from whole blood, collected at baseline. The TCR comes from an adult who was a healthcare worker with PCR-confirmed SARS-CoV-2 infection or an uninfected control (not recorded which). The CDR3 loop reads CASREGRFNSPLHF. The CDR3, as DNA: TGTGCCAGCAGGGAGGGCAGGTTTAATTCACCCCTCCACTTT.